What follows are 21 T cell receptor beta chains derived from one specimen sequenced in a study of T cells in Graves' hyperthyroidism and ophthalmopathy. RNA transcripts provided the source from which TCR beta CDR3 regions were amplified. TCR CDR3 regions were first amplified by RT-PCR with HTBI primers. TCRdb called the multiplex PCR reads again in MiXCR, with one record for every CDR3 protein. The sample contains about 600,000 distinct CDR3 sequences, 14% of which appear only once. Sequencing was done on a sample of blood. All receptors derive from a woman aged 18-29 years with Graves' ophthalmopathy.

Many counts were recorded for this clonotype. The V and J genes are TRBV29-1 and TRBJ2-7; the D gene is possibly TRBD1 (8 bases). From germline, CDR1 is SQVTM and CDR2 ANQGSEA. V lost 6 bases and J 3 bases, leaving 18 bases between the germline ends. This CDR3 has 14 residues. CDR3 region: CSVGGTGSYYEQYF. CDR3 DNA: TGCAGCGTGGGGGGGACAGGCTCCTACTACGAGCAGTACTTC.

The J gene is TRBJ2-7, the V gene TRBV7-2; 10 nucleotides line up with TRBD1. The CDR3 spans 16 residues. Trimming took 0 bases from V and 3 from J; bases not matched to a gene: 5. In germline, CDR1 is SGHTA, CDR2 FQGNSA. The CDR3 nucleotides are TGTGCCAGCAGCTTAGCGGGGACAGGGGTATACTACGAGCAGTACTTC. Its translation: CASSLAGTGVYYEQYF.

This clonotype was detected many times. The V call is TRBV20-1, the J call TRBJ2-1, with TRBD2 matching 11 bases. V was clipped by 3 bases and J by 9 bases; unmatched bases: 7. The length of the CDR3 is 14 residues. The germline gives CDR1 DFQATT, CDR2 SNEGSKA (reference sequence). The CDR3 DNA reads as TGCAGTGCTAGGATATCTAGCGGGAGGTCTGAGCAGTTCTTC. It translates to CSARISSGRSEQFF.

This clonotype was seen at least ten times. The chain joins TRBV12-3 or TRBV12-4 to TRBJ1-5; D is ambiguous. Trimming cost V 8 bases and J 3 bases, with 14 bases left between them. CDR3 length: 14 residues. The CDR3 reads CASEGIAFNQPQHF. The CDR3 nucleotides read TGTGCCAGCGAAGGGATAGCTTTCAATCAGCCCCAGCATTTT.

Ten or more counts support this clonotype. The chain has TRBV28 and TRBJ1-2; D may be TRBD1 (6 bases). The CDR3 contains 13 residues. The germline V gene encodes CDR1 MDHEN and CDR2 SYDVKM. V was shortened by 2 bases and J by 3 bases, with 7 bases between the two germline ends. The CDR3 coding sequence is TGTGCCAGCAGTTTACAGGGGCACTATGGCTACACCTTC. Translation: CASSLQGHYGYTF.

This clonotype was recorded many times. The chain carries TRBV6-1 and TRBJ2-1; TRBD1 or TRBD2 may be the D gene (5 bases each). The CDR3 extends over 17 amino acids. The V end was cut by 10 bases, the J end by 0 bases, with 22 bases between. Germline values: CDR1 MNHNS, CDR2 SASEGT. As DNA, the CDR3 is TGTGCCACCAGGAATGCCGCCGGGGCAACCTCCTACAATGAGCAGTTCTTC. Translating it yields CATRNAAGATSYNEQFF.

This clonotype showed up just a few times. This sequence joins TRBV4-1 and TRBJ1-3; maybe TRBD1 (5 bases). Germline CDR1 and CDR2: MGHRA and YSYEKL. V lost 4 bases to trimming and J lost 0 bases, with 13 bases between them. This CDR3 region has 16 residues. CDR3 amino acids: CASSLAGAPSGNTIYF. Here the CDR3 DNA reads TGCGCCAGCAGCCTCGCCGGGGCCCCCTCTGGAAACACCATATATTTT.

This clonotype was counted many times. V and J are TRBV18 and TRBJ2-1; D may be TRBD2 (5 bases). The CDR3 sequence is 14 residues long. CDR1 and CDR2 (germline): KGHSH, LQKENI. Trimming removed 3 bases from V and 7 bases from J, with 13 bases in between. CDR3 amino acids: CASSPPIRGNEQFF. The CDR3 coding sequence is TGTGCCAGCTCACCTCCGATACGGGGTAATGAGCAGTTCTTC. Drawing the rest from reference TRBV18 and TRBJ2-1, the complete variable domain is NAGVMQNPRHLVRRRGQEARLRCSPMKGHSHVYWYRQLPEEGLKFMVYLQKENIIDESGMPKERFSAEFPKEGPSILRIQQVVRGDSAAYFCASSPPIRGNEQFFGPGTRLTVL.

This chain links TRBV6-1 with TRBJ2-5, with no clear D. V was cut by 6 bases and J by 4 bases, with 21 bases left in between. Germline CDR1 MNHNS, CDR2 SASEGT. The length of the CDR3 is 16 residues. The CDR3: CASSQYDWYLRETQYF. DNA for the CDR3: TGTGCCAGCAGCCAATATGACTGGTACCTCAGAGAGACCCAGTACTTC.

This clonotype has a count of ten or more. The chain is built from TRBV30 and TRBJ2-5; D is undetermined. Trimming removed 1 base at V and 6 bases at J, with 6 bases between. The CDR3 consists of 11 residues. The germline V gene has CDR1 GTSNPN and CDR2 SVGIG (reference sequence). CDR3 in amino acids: CAWSGTQTQYF. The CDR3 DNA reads TGTGCCTGGAGTGGCACTCAGACCCAGTACTTC.

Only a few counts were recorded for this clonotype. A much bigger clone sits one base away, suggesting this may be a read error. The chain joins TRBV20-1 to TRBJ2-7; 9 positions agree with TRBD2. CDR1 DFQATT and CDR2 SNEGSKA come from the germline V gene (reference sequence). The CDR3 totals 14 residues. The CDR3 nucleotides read TGCAGTGCTAGTGGGACTAGCTCCTCCTGCGAGCAGTACTTC. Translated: CSASGTSSSCEQYF.

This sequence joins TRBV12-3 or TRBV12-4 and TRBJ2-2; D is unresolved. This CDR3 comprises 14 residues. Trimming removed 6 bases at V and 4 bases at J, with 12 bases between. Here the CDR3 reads CASRPGTRTGELFF. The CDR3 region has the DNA TGTGCCAGCAGGCCCGGAACCCGCACCGGGGAGCTGTTTTTT.

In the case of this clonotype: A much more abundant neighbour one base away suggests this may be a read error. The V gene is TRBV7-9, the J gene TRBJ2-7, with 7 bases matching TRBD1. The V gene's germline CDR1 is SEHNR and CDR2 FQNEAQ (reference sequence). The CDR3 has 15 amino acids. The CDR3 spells CASSLPQGPSHEQYF. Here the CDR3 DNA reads TGTGCCAGCAGCTTACCACAGGGGCCCTCCCACGAGCAGTACTTC.

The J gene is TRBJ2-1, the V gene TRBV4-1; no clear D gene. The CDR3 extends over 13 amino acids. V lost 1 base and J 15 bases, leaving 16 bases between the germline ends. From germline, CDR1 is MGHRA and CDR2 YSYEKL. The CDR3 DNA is TGCGCCAGCAGCCAAGCCCACCTACATAGACGGTTCTTC. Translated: CASSQAHLHRRFF.

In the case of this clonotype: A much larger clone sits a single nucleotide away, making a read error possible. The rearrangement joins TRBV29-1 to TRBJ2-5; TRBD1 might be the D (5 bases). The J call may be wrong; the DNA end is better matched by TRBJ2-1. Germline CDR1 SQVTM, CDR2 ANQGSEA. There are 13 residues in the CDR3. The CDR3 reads CSVRGPNQETQFF. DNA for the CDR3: TGCAGCGTTAGGGGTCCAAACCAAGAGACCCAGTTCTTC.

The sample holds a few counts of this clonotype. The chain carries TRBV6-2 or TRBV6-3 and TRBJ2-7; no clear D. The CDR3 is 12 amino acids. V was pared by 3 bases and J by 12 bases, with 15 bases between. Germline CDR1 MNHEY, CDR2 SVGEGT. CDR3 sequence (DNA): TGTGCCAGCAGTTATGGAGACTTCTCGAGGTACTTC. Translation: CASSYGDFSRYF.

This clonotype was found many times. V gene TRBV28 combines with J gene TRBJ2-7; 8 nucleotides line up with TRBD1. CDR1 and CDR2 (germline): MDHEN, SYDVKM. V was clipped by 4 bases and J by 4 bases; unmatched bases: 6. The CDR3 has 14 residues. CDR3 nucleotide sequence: TGTGCCAGCAGTTCAGGGGGCTTGGGGTACGAGCAGTACTTC. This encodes CASSSGGLGYEQYF.

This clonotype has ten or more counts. This CDR3 reads CASSGDRGLQPQHF. CDR3 in DNA: TGTGCCAGCAGCGGTGACAGGGGGCTTCAGCCCCAGCATTTT. The rearrangement uses TRBV3-1 and TRBJ1-5; TRBD1 matches 10 bases. With 5 bases clipped from V and 6 bases from J, the junction kept 4 bases outside the gene matches. CDR3 length equals 14 residues. Germline V gene lookup returns CDR1 LGHDT and CDR2 YNNKEL (reference sequence).

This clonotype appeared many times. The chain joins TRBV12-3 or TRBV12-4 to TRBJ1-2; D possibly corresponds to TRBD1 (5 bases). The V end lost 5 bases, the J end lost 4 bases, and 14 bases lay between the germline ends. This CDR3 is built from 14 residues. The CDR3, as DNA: TGTGCCAGCAGTCCCATCGACAGTCGCTATGGCTACACCTTC. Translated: CASSPIDSRYGYTF.

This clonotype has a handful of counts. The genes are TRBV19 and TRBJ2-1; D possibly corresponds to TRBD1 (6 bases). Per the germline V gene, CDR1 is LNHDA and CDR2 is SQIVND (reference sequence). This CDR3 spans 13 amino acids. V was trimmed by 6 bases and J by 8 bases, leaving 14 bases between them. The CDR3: CASSPRTADEQFF. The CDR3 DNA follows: TGTGCCAGTAGCCCTCGGACAGCGGATGAGCAGTTCTTC.

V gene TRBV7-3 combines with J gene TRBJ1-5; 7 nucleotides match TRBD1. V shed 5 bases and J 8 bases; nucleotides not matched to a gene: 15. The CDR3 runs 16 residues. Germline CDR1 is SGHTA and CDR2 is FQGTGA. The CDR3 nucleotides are TGTGCCAGCAGCCCTCAAGGGACAGCCCGATTTGAGCCCCAGCATTTT. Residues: CASSPQGTARFEPQHF.